One sample yielded the 8 T cell receptor beta chains listed below, sequenced in a study of siplizumab effects on memory and regulatory T cells. TCRdb's table, derived via immunoSEQ multiplex PCR, lists solely in-frame clones and lacks some. This table has some 110,000 clones, 90% to 95% appearing once. Sequenced input: non-Treg CD4+ T cells sorted from blood. These receptors were taken from a human donor in good health.

The CDR3 DNA reads TGTGCCAGCAGTTACTCCAGTATGTACGAGCAGTACTTC. The encoded protein is CASSYSSMYEQYF. The chain employs TRBV6-5 and TRBJ2-7; D remains ambiguous. Per the germline V gene, CDR1 is MNHEY and CDR2 is SVGAGI. The V gene lost 0 bases and the J gene lost 4 bases, with 7 bases spanning the gap. The CDR3 spans 13 residues.

J is TRBJ2-2 and V is TRBV5-1; D gene unclear. CDR1 SGHRS and CDR2 YFSETQ come from the germline V gene. Deletions cut 0 bases from V and 6 bases from J, with 12 bases between. The CDR3 consists of 15 residues. The DNA for the CDR3 is TGCGCCAGCAGCTTGGTAGTTCAGCCTTCCGGGGAGCTGTTTTTT. Translated: CASSLVVQPSGELFF.

The chain recombines TRBV2 with TRBJ2-5; possibly TRBD1 for D (6 bases). The CDR3 has 12 amino acids. In germline, CDR1 is SNHLY, CDR2 FYNNEI. Deletions cut 6 bases from V and 5 bases from J, with 10 bases between. CDR3 sequence: CASRATGETQYF. DNA of the CDR3: TGTGCCAGCAGAGCCACAGGGGAGACCCAGTACTTC. The full variable domain, with the rest looked up from reference TRBV2 and TRBJ2-5, is EPEVTQTPSHQVTQMGQEVILRCVPISNHLYFYWYRQILGQKVEFLVSFYNNEISEKSEIFDDQFSVERPDGSNFTLKIRSTKLEDSAMYFCASRATGETQYFGPGTRLLVL.

The chain couples TRBV2 to TRBJ2-1, with D hard to call. Germline V gene lookup returns CDR1 SNHLY and CDR2 FYNNEI. The CDR3 totals 12 residues. Trimming removed 5 bases from V and 5 bases from J, with 7 bases in between. In DNA form, the CDR3 reads TGTGCCAGCAGTCTAGAAGACAATGAGCAGTTCTTC. This encodes CASSLEDNEQFF.

This sequence joins TRBV13 and TRBJ1-2; D remains ambiguous. This CDR3 is built from 12 residues. Germline V gene lookup returns CDR1 PRHDT and CDR2 FYEKMQ (reference sequence). V lost 0 bases, J lost 4 bases, and 3 bases lay in between. CDR3 amino acids: CASSLGGYGYTF. The DNA of the CDR3 is TGTGCCAGCAGCTTAGGGGGCTATGGCTACACCTTC.

The chain joins TRBV7-9 to TRBJ2-3; D gene unclear. V lost 0 bases and J lost 9, with 16 bases in between. The CDR3 extends over 15 amino acids. CDR1 is SEHNR, CDR2 FQNEAQ, per germline (reference sequence). Here the CDR3 reads CASSLAGPTGVTQYF. DNA for the CDR3: TGTGCCAGCAGCTTAGCGGGCCCAACCGGTGTGACGCAGTATTTT. The full variable domain, completed using reference TRBV7-9 and TRBJ2-3, is DTGVSQNPRHKITKRGQNVTFRCDPISEHNRLYWYRQTLGQGPEFLTYFQNEAQLEKSRLLSDRFSAERPKGSFSTLEIQRTEQGDSAMYLCASSLAGPTGVTQYFGPGTRLTVL.

The chain employs TRBV7-8 and TRBJ1-2; D not certain. The CDR3 is 15 amino acids. Germline lookup yields CDR1 SGHVS and CDR2 FQNEAQ. V was pared by 0 bases and J by 8 bases, with 16 bases between. CDR3 nucleotide sequence: TGTGCCAGCAGCTTAGCGTTAAGGAACCCTGGGGGCTACACCTTC. It translates to CASSLALRNPGGYTF.

The chain is built from TRBV7-9 and TRBJ1-2, with a weak D call TRBD1 (6 bases). Germline V gene data show CDR1 as SEHNR and CDR2 as FQNEAQ (reference sequence). CDR3 size: 15 residues. V shed 5 bases and J shed 9 bases, with 22 bases lying between them. The DNA for the CDR3 is TGTGCCAGCAGCCCAAAAGCGGACAGAGTCGAACGCTACACCTTC. Its protein is CASSPKADRVERYTF.